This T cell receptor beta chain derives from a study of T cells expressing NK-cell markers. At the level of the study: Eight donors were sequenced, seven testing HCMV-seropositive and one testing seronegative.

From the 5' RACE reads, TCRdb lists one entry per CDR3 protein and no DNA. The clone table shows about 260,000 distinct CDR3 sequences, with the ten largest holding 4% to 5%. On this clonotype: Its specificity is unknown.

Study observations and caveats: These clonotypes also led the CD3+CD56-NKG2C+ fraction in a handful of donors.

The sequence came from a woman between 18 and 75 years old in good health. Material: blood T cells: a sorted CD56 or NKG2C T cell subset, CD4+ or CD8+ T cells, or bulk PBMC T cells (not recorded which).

CDR3 region: CASSFRGQGAGNTIYF. This sequence joins TRBV5-4 and TRBJ1-3; TCRdb lists TRBD1, though no DNA is available to test this call. The CDR3 consists of 16 residues. CDR1 and CDR2 from the germline V gene are SGHNT and YYREEE (reference sequence).